The 18 T cell receptor beta chains given below trace back to one sample, sequenced in a study of T cell clonality in common variable immunodeficiency. Study-wide results and limits: Common variable immunodeficiency TCR beta sequences reportedly had fewer deletions and N-nucleotide insertions.

Their antigen targets remain unknown. Method: immunoSEQ multiplex PCR; TCRdb's copy keeps in-frame clones and lacks some. In total the sample includes about 25,000 clones, none of them seen once. Sequenced material: peripheral blood mononuclear cells. These receptors all stem from a human donor with common variable immunodeficiency.

Incomplete CDR3 DNA: TGCAGCGTTGGCGGGAGAGCTAACTATGGC. It encodes CSVGGRANYG. The full CDR3 is CSVGGRANYGYTF. The chain carries TRBV29-1 and TRBJ1-2; D not resolved. From the germline J gene comes the end of the CDR3, since the read stops 3 residues before it. This CDR3 is built from 13 residues. The V and J ends lost 4 bases and 0 bases respectively, with 9 bases between them. Germline assignment: CDR1 SQVTM and CDR2 ANQGSEA. Full variable domain (missing parts from reference TRBV29-1 and TRBJ1-2): SAVISQKPSRDICQRGTSLTIQCQVDSQVTMMFWYRQQPGQSLTLIATANQGSEATYESGFVIDKFPISRPNLTFSTLTVSNMSPEDSSIYLCSVGGRANYGYTFGSGTRLTVV.

This clone was seen a few times. The CDR3 DNA, read in part, is TGTGCCAGCAGCTTAGGGGTGGGCAGCCAAGAGACC. It translates to CASSLGVGSQET. The CDR3 in its entirety is CASSLGVGSQETQYF. The gene calls are TRBV7-9 and TRBJ2-5; no definite D call. The DNA ends 3 residues before the CDR3 does, and the rest of the CDR3 is filled in from the germline J gene. Looked up from germline, CDR1 is SEHNR and CDR2 is FQNEAQ (reference sequence). V was trimmed by 1 base and J by 1 base, leaving 10 bases between them. This CDR3 is 15 amino acids long.

In its sample, this clone was seen a few times. The missing CDR3 end, 3 residues past where the read stops, is filled in from the germline J gene. This rearrangement joins TRBV18 to TRBJ2-5, with 13 bases that match TRBD2. Germline lookup yields CDR1 KGHSH and CDR2 LQKENI. V lost 4 bases to trimming and J lost 5 bases; unmatched junction nucleotides: 10. The CDR3 is 17 residues long. CDR3 amino acids: CASSQGTSGNVRETQYF. Partial CDR3 DNA: TGTGCCAGCTCACAGGGGACTAGCGGGAATGTACGGGAGACC.

In the case of this clone: The read ends 3 residues shy of where the CDR3 ends; the end is completed using the germline J gene. The rearrangement links TRBV7-6 to TRBJ2-6, with D possibly being TRBD1 (5 bases). CDR3 length equals 16 residues. The germline V gene encodes CDR1 SGHVS and CDR2 FNYEAQ. Trimming removed 5 bases at V and 0 bases at J, with 11 bases between. This CDR3 is CASSKGVNSGANVLTF. The part of the CDR3 DNA that was read is TGTGCCAGCAGCAAAGGGGTGAACTCTGGGGCCAACGTC.

Ten or more counts support this clone. Read data end 3 residues before the CDR3 end; the end is taken from the germline J gene. The chain joins TRBV5-1 to TRBJ2-7; TRBD2 matches 12 bases. Germline V gives CDR1 SGHRS, CDR2 YFSETQ. V trimming: 4 bases; J trimming: 5 bases; junction bases outside the gene matches: 10. CDR3 length: 16 residues. The CDR3 loop is CASSPPASGRANEQYF. CDR3 DNA, as far as it was read: TGCGCCAGCAGCCCCCCCGCTAGCGGGAGGGCCAACGAG.

This clone was counted at least ten times. The read falls 3 residues short of the CDR3 end, and the missing part is taken from the germline J gene. The genes are TRBV7-2 and TRBJ2-1; 9 bases map to TRBD2. J lost 7 bases, V lost 5 bases, and 9 bases had no gene match. This CDR3 is built from 15 residues. CDR1 SGHTA and CDR2 FQGNSA come from the germline V gene. The covered CDR3 bases are TGTGCCAGCAGCGCCATGGCGGGAGGGCGAAATGAG. Its translation: CASSAMAGGRNE. The full CDR3 is CASSAMAGGRNEQFF. The full variable domain, in which reference TRBV7-2 and TRBJ2-1 provide the parts outside the CDR3, is GAGVSQSPSNKVTEKGKDVELRCDPISGHTALYWYRQSLGQGLEFLIYFQGNSAPDKSGLPSDRFSAERTGGSVSTLTIQRTQQEDSAVYLCASSAMAGGRNEQFFGPGTRLTVL.

Only a few counts were recorded for this clone. Coverage ceases 3 residues before the CDR3 finishes, and the germline J gene fills in the end. The V and J genes are TRBV6-1 and TRBJ1-2, with 11 bases identical to TRBD1. CDR3 length: 17 residues. Per germline, CDR1 MNHNS and CDR2 SASEGT. Trimming cost V 1 base and J 5 bases; bases outside gene matches: 9. Partial CDR3 DNA: TGTGCCAGCAGTGAAGTTGGGACAGGGGGTGTACCTTATGGC. It codes for CASSEVGTGGVPYG. The full CDR3 sequence reads CASSEVGTGGVPYGYTF.

This clone was seen repeatedly, ten times or more. The read terminates 3 residues ahead of where the CDR3 ends, so the germline J gene completes it. The chain carries TRBV6-2 or TRBV6-3 and TRBJ2-4; 13 bases are shared with TRBD2. Germline V gives CDR1 MNHEY, CDR2 SVGEGT. The CDR3 spans 15 residues. V lost 6 bases, J lost 6 bases, and 5 bases stayed unmatched. The CDR3 DNA, read in part, is TGTGCCAGCAGGCAAGGGACTAGCGGGACAAACATT. Amino acids: CASRQGTSGTNI. The full CDR3 reads CASRQGTSGTNIQYF.

This clone was seen ten or more times. The read finishes 3 residues shy of the CDR3 end, and the germline J gene is used to complete it. The chain employs TRBV28 and TRBJ2-1; 11 nucleotides match TRBD2. Germline CDR1 reads MDHEN; CDR2 reads SYDVKM. Trimming cost V 3 bases and J 5 bases; bases outside gene matches: 3. This CDR3 is 15 amino acids long. CDR3 loop: CASSFSGRANNEQFF. The CDR3 bases that were read are TGTGCCAGCAGTTTTAGCGGGAGGGCAAACAATGAG.

Only a few counts were recorded for this clone. Read coverage stops 3 residues before the CDR3 terminus; the germline J gene supplies the remainder. The rearrangement links TRBV2 to TRBJ2-7, with TRBD2 identical over 8 bases. The germline CDR1 and CDR2 sequences are SNHLY and FYNNEI. The ends lost 1 base at V and 5 bases at J; junction bases unmatched: 4. The CDR3 consists of 14 residues. This CDR3 reads CASSEGGLGNEQYF. CDR3 bases read: TGTGCCAGCAGTGAAGGGGGACTAGGTAACGAG.

This clone was seen at least ten times. The DNA ends 3 residues before the CDR3 does, and the rest of the CDR3 is filled in from the germline J gene. The V call is TRBV10-3, the J call TRBJ1-2; no definite D call. Germline V gene lookup returns CDR1 ENHRY and CDR2 SYGVKD. V was shortened by 6 bases and J by 2 bases, with 10 bases between the two germline ends. CDR3 size: 13 residues. CDR3: CAIRPSGNYGYTF. Incomplete CDR3 DNA: TGTGCCATCAGGCCAAGCGGGAACTATGGC.

This clone was seen more than once but under ten times. The observed sequence ends 3 residues before the CDR3 terminus, with the missing tail filled in from the germline J gene. The chain has TRBV6-1 and TRBJ2-3; D is possibly TRBD1 (6 bases). Germline CDR1 is MNHNS and CDR2 is SASEGT. V was clipped by 4 bases and J by 4 bases, with 18 bases between them. This CDR3 is built from 16 residues. Partial CDR3 DNA: TGTGCCAGCAGTGCACAGGGTTGGTTTTATGCAGATACG. The encoded protein is CASSAQGWFYADT. In full, the CDR3 is CASSAQGWFYADTQYF.

This clone was counted at least ten times. The read ends 3 residues early relative to the CDR3; the germline J gene fills the gap. The chain carries TRBV20-1 and TRBJ1-6, with 8 bases matching TRBD1. With 6 bases clipped from V and 10 bases from J, the junction kept 11 bases outside the gene matches. Germline V gene data show CDR1 as DFQATT and CDR2 as SNEGSKA (reference sequence). This CDR3 comprises 14 residues. The CDR3 bases that were read are TGCAGTGCCGGCGCAGGGGGCGCAGACTCACCC. Protein: CSAGAGGADSP. The full-length CDR3 reads as CSAGAGGADSPLHF.

Of note for this clone: The CDR3 end falls 3 residues outside the read, so it is completed with the germline J gene. Other nucleotide sequences from this sample produce the same CDR3. J is TRBJ2-7 and V is TRBV18; 11 nucleotides line up with TRBD2. Trimming at V came to 2 bases and at J to 4 bases, leaving 7 bases not matched to a gene. Germline values: CDR1 KGHSH, CDR2 LQKENI. CDR3 size: 16 residues. The sequenced part of the CDR3 DNA is TGTGCCAGCTCACCAACCCTAGCGGGAGGTTCTTACGAG. This translates into CASSPTLAGGSYE. The entire CDR3 is CASSPTLAGGSYEQYF.

This clone was detected many times. The CDR3 end falls 3 residues outside the read, so it is completed with the germline J gene. This rearrangement joins TRBV6-1 to TRBJ2-3; TRBD1 agrees at 11 bases. Germline-derived CDR1 and CDR2 are MNHNS and SASEGT. After removal of 4 bases from V and 8 bases from J, the junction contained 5 bases not matched to a gene. The CDR3 contains 14 residues. The CDR3 DNA, read in part, is TGTGCCAGCAGTGGGACAGGGGGCTGGGGTACG. Its translation is CASSGTGGWGT. The complete CDR3 protein is CASSGTGGWGTQYF.

Note on this clone: Read sequence stops 3 residues before the CDR3 end, and the germline J gene provides the missing end. The V and J genes are TRBV7-9 and TRBJ2-1; 9 bases map to TRBD2. The CDR3 covers 14 residues. Germline CDR1 SEHNR, CDR2 FQNEAQ (reference sequence). V shed 6 bases and J 0 bases; nucleotides not matched to a gene: 0. CDR3 bases read: TGTGCCAGCAGTAGCGGGAGCTCCTACAATGAG. Amino acid sequence: CASSSGSSYNE. The full CDR3 reads CASSSGSSYNEQFF.

About this clone itself: The read is 3 residues too short to cover the CDR3 end, so that end is filled in from the germline J gene. The chain employs TRBV6-1 and TRBJ2-7, with 7 bases matching TRBD2. V shed 3 bases, J shed 2 bases, and the junction held 4 bases outside the gene matches. The CDR3 consists of 14 residues. The germline CDR1 and CDR2 sequences are MNHNS and SASEGT. The CDR3 loop reads CASSDVGGAYEQYF. Incomplete CDR3 DNA: TGTGCCAGCAGTGATGTGGGAGGGGCCTACGAG.

This clone was recorded a few times. The sequenced fragment ends 3 residues before the CDR3 boundary, so the rest is inferred from the germline J gene. The chain combines TRBV7-9 with TRBJ2-5; TRBD1 agrees at 9 bases. Losses at the gene ends were 5 bases for V and 7 bases for J; bases not matched to a gene: 5. Per the germline V gene, CDR1 is SEHNR and CDR2 is FQNEAQ (reference sequence). This CDR3 has 13 amino acids. CDR3 amino acids: CASSDRTGVTQYF. The CDR3 DNA, read in part, is TGTGCCAGCAGCGATAGGACAGGGGTGACC.